The 11 T cell receptor beta chains given below trace back to one sample, sequenced in a study of T-cell reconstitution after alpha-beta-depleted transplantation in children. Preparation of the TCRbeta library involved a method that used unique molecular identifiers. Each CDR3 protein is one row after TCRdb ran MiXCR on the PCR reads. The sample has some 190,000 distinct CDR3 sequences, 8.5% to 14% seen once. The source was PBMCs, collected before TCRalphabeta/CD19-depleted stem cell transplant. These receptors all stem from a boy between 2 and 10 years old with acute myeloid leukemia, due to receive a stem cell transplant.

This clonotype was seen ten or more times. V usage is TRBV7-9 and J usage is TRBJ2-1; 9 positions agree with TRBD1. Germline lookup yields CDR1 SEHNR and CDR2 FQNEAQ (reference sequence). The CDR3 has 15 residues. Trimming took 2 bases from V and 6 from J; bases not matched to a gene: 5. CDR3 residues: CASSLTTGGFNEQFF. The CDR3 nucleotides are TGTGCCAGCAGCTTAACAACAGGGGGCTTCAATGAGCAGTTCTTC.

This clonotype was observed at least ten times. The chain combines TRBV20-1 with TRBJ2-1, with 10 bases matching TRBD2. The CDR3 consists of 15 residues. The germline V gene encodes CDR1 DFQATT and CDR2 SNEGSKA (reference sequence). With V trimmed by 4 bases and J by 2 bases, 5 bases remained unmatched. The CDR3 here is CSATRSGRPYNEQFF. CDR3 in DNA: TGCAGTGCTACTCGTAGCGGGAGGCCCTACAATGAGCAGTTCTTC.

The table lists this clonotype with many counts. The chain is built from TRBV20-1 and TRBJ1-1; possible D gene TRBD1, 5 bases. The CDR3 has 14 amino acids. Trimming left V 4 bases short and J 5 bases short, with 17 bases between. Germline CDR1 and CDR2: DFQATT and SNEGSKA (reference sequence). The CDR3 DNA reads as TGCAGTGCTACTTCCCCTCTTGAGGGGACTGAAGCTTTCTTT. Translated, it gives CSATSPLEGTEAFF.

With respect to this clonotype: A much larger clone lies one base from this, so it may be a read error. V and J are TRBV27 and TRBJ1-2, with D tentatively TRBD1 (5 bases). This CDR3 is built from 14 residues. CDR1 is MNHEY and CDR2 is SMNVEV in the germline V gene (reference sequence). This CDR3 is CASSSDGRGYGDTF. The CDR3 DNA reads TGTGCCAGCAGCTCCGACGGTAGGGGCTATGGCGACACCTTC.

This clonotype is medium-sized in the sample. The CDR3 loop reads CASRAQGSNEKLFF. CDR3 sequence (DNA): TGCGCCAGTCGTGCCCAGGGATCTAATGAAAAACTGTTTTTT. V gene TRBV4-1 combines with J gene TRBJ1-4, with a possible D match to TRBD1 (5 bases). The CDR3 is 14 amino acids. Trimming took 9 bases from V and 3 from J, leaving 14 bases between them. The germline V gene encodes CDR1 MGHRA and CDR2 YSYEKL.

As regards this clonotype: Possible read error: a much larger clone is one base away. This chain uses TRBV24-1 with TRBJ2-7; maybe TRBD1 (6 bases). The CDR3 consists of 12 residues. In germline, CDR1 is KGHDR, CDR2 SFDVKD. CDR3 in amino acids: CATSDGKGEQSF. For the CDR3, the DNA is TGTGCCACCAGTGACGGGAAGGGGGAGCAGTCCTTC.

This clonotype appeared many times. The junction differs from germline at one of its ends, possibly a read error. The rearrangement joins TRBV5-1 to TRBJ2-4, with 10 bases lining up with TRBD1. Germline CDR1 reads SGHRS; CDR2 reads YFSETQ. The CDR3 is made up of 13 amino acids. CDR3 bases: TGCGCCAGCAGCGGGACAGGGGTGGGCATTCAGTCCTTC. Amino acid sequence: CASSGTGVGIQSF.

This clonotype was detected many times. The chain uses TRBV9 and TRBJ2-7; the match to TRBD2 covers 8 bases. Trimming took 3 bases from V and 5 from J; bases not matched to a gene: 4. CDR3 length equals 13 residues. Germline CDR1 SGDLS, CDR2 YYNGEE. CDR3 loop: CASSAGGGNEQYF. CDR3 coding DNA: TGTGCCAGCAGCGCCGGCGGGGGGAACGAGCAGTACTTC.

This clonotype appeared many times. This sequence joins TRBV29-1 and TRBJ1-1; D gene ambiguous. The CDR3 totals 13 residues. The V and J ends lost 5 bases and 0 bases respectively, with 10 bases between them. CDR1 is SQVTM, CDR2 ANQGSEA, per germline. CDR3 sequence: CSVHQNLNTEAFF. The CDR3 DNA is TGCAGCGTTCACCAGAACCTGAACACTGAAGCTTTCTTT.

There are many counts of this clonotype. The chain carries TRBV7-9 and TRBJ1-1; D ambiguous. Trimming cost V 1 base and J 8 bases, with 14 bases left between them. CDR3 length: 14 residues. CDR1 and CDR2 (germline): SEHNR, FQNEAQ (reference sequence). The DNA of the CDR3 is TGTGCCAGCAGCTTAGGCCCGTCCCATTCAGAAGCTTTCTTT. Protein product: CASSLGPSHSEAFF.

For this clonotype: This clone may be a read error of a much larger clone one base away. The CDR3 spells CVSSWDFTDTQYF. CDR3 DNA: TGTGTCAGCAGTTGGGACTTCACAGATACGCAGTATTTT. J is TRBJ2-3 and V is TRBV2; the D gene is possibly TRBD2 (6 bases). The CDR3 has 13 amino acids. Looked up from germline, CDR1 is SNHLY and CDR2 is FYNNEI.